The TCR beta chain described here comes from a study of T cells in Graves' hyperthyroidism and ophthalmopathy. The CDR3 is 14 amino acids. The junction had 9 bases not matched to a gene; V was cut back by 4 bases and J by 6 bases. Germline assignment: CDR1 DFQATT and CDR2 SNEGSKA (reference sequence). It was RNA transcripts that yielded the amplified TCR beta CDR3 regions. The HTBI primer set drove a first-round RT-PCR of the TCR CDR3. TCRdb itself ran the multiplex PCR reads through MiXCR, one entry per CDR3 protein. This table holds about 640,000 distinct CDR3 sequences, 20% to 25% found once. A word on this clonotype: Its antigen is undetermined.

Uncontrolled infection, other autoimmune disease, pregnancy or lactation barred patients from enrollment. Study observations and caveats: Before onset, by a median of around 6.1 months, the model predicted ophthalmopathy.

The chain combines TRBV20-1 with TRBJ1-5; 7 nucleotides align to TRBD1. The source is a man aged 25-45 years with Graves' ophthalmopathy. Sequenced input: blood. As DNA, the CDR3 is TGCAGTGCTACACAACGGACAGGTACTCAGCCCCAGCATTTT. The encoded protein is CSATQRTGTQPQHF.